This TCR beta chain emerged from a study of neurological immune-mediated disorders. CDR3 length: 12 amino acids. Trimming took off 1 base at V and 5 bases at J, with 2 bases between the two ends. The germline CDR1 and CDR2 sequences are LGHDT and YNNKEL (reference sequence). TCRdb fed the 5' RACE reads into MiXCR, producing one record per CDR3 protein. The table has 40,000 or so distinct CDR3 sequences, roughly 7.3% seen once. This clonotype ranks as medium-sized. V gene TRBV3-1 combines with J gene TRBJ2-2; D gene unclear. The sequencing input was PBMCs. This clonotype was obtained from a woman between 40 and 55 years old in good health. In nucleotides, the CDR3 is TGTGCCAGCAGCCAAGGGACCGGGGAGCTGTTTTTT. Translation gives CASSQGTGELFF.